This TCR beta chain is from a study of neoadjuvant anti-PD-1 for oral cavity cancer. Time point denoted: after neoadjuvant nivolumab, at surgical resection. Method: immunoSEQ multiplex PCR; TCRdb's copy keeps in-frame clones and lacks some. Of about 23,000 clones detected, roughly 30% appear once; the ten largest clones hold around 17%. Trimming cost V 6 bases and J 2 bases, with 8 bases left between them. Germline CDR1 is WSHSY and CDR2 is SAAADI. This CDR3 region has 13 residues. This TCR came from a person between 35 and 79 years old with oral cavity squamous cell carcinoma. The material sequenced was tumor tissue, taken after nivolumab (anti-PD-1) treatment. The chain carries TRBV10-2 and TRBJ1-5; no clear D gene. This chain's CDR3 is CASSQRGNQPQHF. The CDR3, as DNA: TGCGCCAGCAGCCAGCGGGGCAATCAGCCCCAGCATTTT.